This T cell receptor (beta chain) is from a study of shared clonotypes between healthy human individuals. The V gene lost 2 bases and the J gene lost 2 bases, with 22 bases spanning the gap. This CDR3 has 19 residues. From germline, CDR1 is SEHNR and CDR2 FQNEAQ (reference sequence). Genomic DNA from each subset was divided evenly over several immunoSEQ plates. Study processing details: There were no quality scores in the junction-only immunoSEQ sequences, so filtering differed. Generated by immunoSEQ multiplex PCR, the TCRdb table keeps only in-frame clones and is missing some. That table supplies the V and J calls and clone size; D and trimming were determined from the DNA. This repertoire shows about half a million clones, approximately 80% found once; its top ten account for about 11%.

The V gene is TRBV7-9, the J gene TRBJ2-1; a possible D gene is TRBD2 (6 bases). The specimen was PBMCs. The source of this sequence is a woman aged 40 to 50 in good health. Some clones in this sample may be carry-over from other donors' samples. The DNA of the CDR3 is TGTGCCAGCAGCTTAACCGGGTTTGGGGGAGGAGGAACCTACAATGAGCAGTTCTTC. Its protein product is CASSLTGFGGGGTYNEQFF. The full variable domain, completed using reference TRBV7-9 and TRBJ2-1, is DTGVSQNPRHKITKRGQNVTFRCDPISEHNRLYWYRQTLGQGPEFLTYFQNEAQLEKSRLLSDRFSAERPKGSFSTLEIQRTEQGDSAMYLCASSLTGFGGGGTYNEQFFGPGTRLTVL.